These 22 T cell receptor beta chains originate from one sample sequenced in a study of cytomegalovirus exposure and HLA in healthy donors. It was with 60 Vbeta and 13 Jbeta primers that the PCR ran. Only in-frame clones appear in the TCRdb table, and some are missing; sequencing was by immunoSEQ multiplex PCR. The sample lists 100,000 or so clones; 79% were seen once. Sample: PBMCs. The receptors come from a female donor in good health and CMV-seropositive.

The chain joins TRBV7-8 to TRBJ1-2; weak D call: TRBD1 (5 bases). Germline V lookup: CDR1 SGHVS, CDR2 FQNEAQ. Trimming stripped 2 bases from V and 4 bases from J, with 11 bases between. This CDR3 region has 14 residues. The CDR3 loop is CASSLYGAAYGYTF. CDR3 nucleotides: TGTGCCAGCAGCTTATATGGGGCGGCCTATGGCTACACCTTC.

CDR3: CSVDRALTTNGYTF. The CDR3 DNA follows: TGCAGCGTAGACAGGGCCCTGACTACCAATGGCTACACCTTC. The genes are TRBV29-1 and TRBJ1-2; TRBD1 matches at 7 bases. The V and J ends lost 6 bases and 6 bases, in that order; junction bases with no gene match: 13. This CDR3 is 14 amino acids long. Germline lookup yields CDR1 SQVTM and CDR2 ANQGSEA.

The V call is TRBV19, the J call TRBJ2-1; TRBD2 matches 8 bases. In germline, CDR1 is LNHDA, CDR2 SQIVND (reference sequence). The CDR3 has 13 amino acids. V lost 9 bases to trimming and J lost 2 bases; unmatched junction nucleotides: 3. CDR3 coding DNA: TGTGCCAGCACGGGGGGGCCCTACAATGAGCAGTTCTTC. Residues: CASTGGPYNEQFF.

Here the CDR3 DNA reads TGTGCCAGCAGTTATTCTATGGGACAGGACACATGGGAGCAGTACTTC. Encoded protein: CASSYSMGQDTWEQYF. The genes are TRBV6-5 and TRBJ2-7; 8 bases are shared with TRBD1. CDR3 length: 16 amino acids. The germline V gene has CDR1 MNHEY and CDR2 SVGAGI. V shed 3 bases, J shed 7 bases, and the junction held 14 bases outside the gene matches.

This clone came up a few times. This rearrangement joins TRBV6-5 to TRBJ2-3; D not certain. Germline CDR1 and CDR2: MNHEY and SVGAGI. Trimming pared 4 bases from V and 7 bases from J, leaving 9 bases between. This CDR3 contains 12 residues. CDR3 coding DNA: TGTGCCAGCAGTTCTAGACTCTATACGCAGTATTTT. Its protein product is CASSSRLYTQYF.

The chain uses TRBV27 and TRBJ1-2; D call uncertain. From germline, CDR1 is MNHEY and CDR2 SMNVEV (reference sequence). The CDR3 contains 12 residues. V was pared by 5 bases and J by 5 bases, with 9 bases between. The CDR3 nucleotides are TGTGCCAGCAGTAGTGCGGGTTATGGCTACACCTTC. Encoded protein: CASSSAGYGYTF.

Worth noting for this clone: Its ends do not fully match the called genes, so a read error is possible. V is TRBV19 and J is TRBJ2-1; 11 bases fit TRBD2. This CDR3 has 15 amino acids. Germline V lookup: CDR1 LNHDA, CDR2 SQIVND (reference sequence). CDR3 coding DNA: TGTGCCAGTAGGATAGCGGGGGGGCCCTACAATGAGCAGTTCTTC. It is translated as CASRIAGGPYNEQFF.

The V and J genes are TRBV18 and TRBJ2-2; TRBD1 agrees at 7 bases. The CDR3 spans 18 residues. Germline-derived CDR1 and CDR2 are KGHSH and LQKENI. The V segment lost 3 bases and the J segment 0 bases; nucleotides outside the gene matches: 10. CDR3 coding DNA: TGTGCCAGCTCACCTGACCGACAGGGCGCCACGAACACCGGGGAGCTGTTTTTT. Amino acid sequence: CASSPDRQGATNTGELFF.

The sample holds one count of this clone. This sequence joins TRBV19 and TRBJ1-2, with TRBD1 matching over 11 bases. The CDR3 totals 18 residues. The trim removed 5 bases at V and 1 base at J, leaving 12 bases unmatched. The V gene's germline CDR1 is LNHDA and CDR2 SQIVND (reference sequence). This CDR3 reads CASSVRQTGTGGNYGYTF. The DNA of the CDR3 is TGTGCCAGTAGTGTCCGACAAACCGGGACAGGGGGTAACTATGGCTACACCTTC. Complete variable domain (other parts from reference TRBV19 and TRBJ1-2): DGGITQSPKYLFRKEGQNVTLSCEQNLNHDAMYWYRQDPGQGLRLIYYSQIVNDFQKGDIAEGYSVSREKKESFPLTVTSAQKNPTAFYLCASSVRQTGTGGNYGYTFGSGTRLTVV.

This clone turned up a few times. The chain combines TRBV5-1 with TRBJ1-3; 8 bases map to TRBD1. This CDR3 region has 14 residues. Germline V gene lookup returns CDR1 SGHRS and CDR2 YFSETQ. J gave up 4 bases and V 3 bases, and 3 bases lay outside the gene matches. CDR3 loop: CASSSQGGGNTIYF. CDR3 sequence (DNA): TGCGCCAGCAGCTCACAGGGGGGCGGAAACACCATATATTTT.

The V and J genes are TRBV7-9 and TRBJ2-3, with D tentatively TRBD2 (6 bases). Germline CDR1 is SEHNR and CDR2 is FQNEAQ (reference sequence). This CDR3 has 15 amino acids. Trimming stripped 4 bases from V and 0 bases from J, with 11 bases between. The CDR3 reads CASSSIAVSTDTQYF. CDR3 bases: TGTGCCAGCAGCTCGATAGCGGTGAGCACAGATACGCAGTATTTT.

The CDR3, as DNA: TGCGCCAGCAGCCCCGGGGGACAGGGAGATACGCAGTATTTT. Translated, it gives CASSPGGQGDTQYF. The V gene is TRBV5-1, the J gene TRBJ2-3; 9 nucleotides align to TRBD1. The V segment lost 4 bases and the J segment 5 bases; nucleotides outside the gene matches: 5. Per germline, CDR1 SGHRS and CDR2 YFSETQ. CDR3 size: 14 residues.

The sample holds one count of this clone. As DNA, the CDR3 is TGTGCCAGCAGTTCCCTAGCGGGACCAGCCTACGAGCAGTACTTC. Translated: CASSSLAGPAYEQYF. V is TRBV27 and J is TRBJ2-7; 9 bases line up with TRBD2. The CDR3 consists of 15 residues. Looked up from germline, CDR1 is MNHEY and CDR2 is SMNVEV (reference sequence). Losses at the gene ends were 4 bases for V and 2 bases for J; bases not matched to a gene: 6.

The chain couples TRBV27 to TRBJ1-1, with a possible D match to TRBD1 (6 bases). V lost 3 bases and J 5 bases, leaving 19 bases between the germline ends. Germline V CDR1 and CDR2: MNHEY, SMNVEV (reference sequence). This CDR3 has 16 residues. CDR3 region: CASSFGGGLRLTEAFF. Here the CDR3 DNA reads TGTGCCAGCAGTTTCGGGGGGGGCTTACGTTTGACTGAAGCTTTCTTT.

The chain is built from TRBV19 and TRBJ1-1, with D maybe TRBD1 (5 bases). Germline CDR1 reads LNHDA; CDR2 reads SQIVND (reference sequence). V was pared by 7 bases and J by 1 base, with 19 bases between. The CDR3 is 16 amino acids. The DNA of the CDR3 is TGTGCCAGTAACCTCCGGGACTCCCTTGCGAACACTGAAGCTTTCTTT. It yields the protein CASNLRDSLANTEAFF.

The V gene is TRBV6-1, the J gene TRBJ2-1, with TRBD2 matching over 14 bases. The length of the CDR3 is 18 residues. Germline CDR1 MNHNS, CDR2 SASEGT. V gave up 4 bases and J gave up 2 bases; unmatched junction bases: 7. Here the CDR3 reads CASSGGLAGGYAYNEQFF. DNA of the CDR3: TGTGCCAGCAGTGGCGGACTAGCGGGGGGATACGCCTACAATGAGCAGTTCTTC.

The chain couples TRBV25-1 to TRBJ2-3; 9 bases align to TRBD2. Looked up from germline, CDR1 is MGHDK and CDR2 is SYGVNS. V dropped 3 bases and J dropped 6; count of bases not matched to a gene: 13. This CDR3 is built from 17 residues. DNA for the CDR3: TGTGCCAGCAGTGATTTCGTAGCGGGGGAAAAAGGGGATACGCAGTATTTT. Encoded protein: CASSDFVAGEKGDTQYF.

This clone was detected once. The chain is built from TRBV11-2 and TRBJ1-2, with a possible D match to TRBD1 (5 bases). Germline-derived CDR1 and CDR2 are SGHAT and FQNNGV. The CDR3 runs to 13 residues. V was cut by 7 bases and J by 1 base, with 10 bases left in between. The CDR3 is CASTDTLNYGYTF. Written as DNA, the CDR3 is TGTGCCAGCACGGACACTCTTAACTATGGCTACACCTTC.

In this sample, this clone turned up once. The rearrangement joins TRBV7-6 to TRBJ2-5; a weak D match, TRBD2 (6 bases). The germline V gene encodes CDR1 SGHVS and CDR2 FNYEAQ. The CDR3 covers 12 residues. V lost 8 bases and J lost 4, with 11 bases in between. In DNA, the CDR3 is TGTGCCAGCTCCGAGGGAGGAGAGACCCAGTACTTC. Its protein is CASSEGGETQYF.

The chain couples TRBV6-5 to TRBJ2-1; TRBD2 matches 10 bases. With V trimmed by 4 bases and J by 8 bases, 8 bases remained unmatched. The germline gives CDR1 MNHEY, CDR2 SVGAGI. The CDR3 spans 15 residues. The CDR3 DNA follows: TGTGCCAGCAGTTTCCTAGCGGGAGAGAGTTATGAGCAGTTCTTC. It is translated as CASSFLAGESYEQFF.

This clone occurred once. The V call is TRBV30, the J call TRBJ2-5, with TRBD1 identical over 9 bases. V shed 2 bases, J shed 5 bases, and the junction held 6 bases outside the gene matches. Germline values: CDR1 GTSNPN, CDR2 SVGIG (reference sequence). This CDR3 has 14 residues. The CDR3 sequence is CAWSKGTGRETQYF. The CDR3 nucleotides read TGTGCCTGGAGTAAAGGGACAGGGCGGGAGACCCAGTACTTC.

The chain links TRBV6-1 to TRBJ1-5; 7 bases map to TRBD1. CDR3 length: 15 residues. Germline CDR1 is MNHNS and CDR2 is SASEGT. V dropped 8 bases and J dropped 3; count of bases not matched to a gene: 10. The CDR3 DNA follows: TGTGCCAGCGGACTCAGGGGGGACCCCAATCAGCCCCAGCATTTT. This sequence encodes CASGLRGDPNQPQHF.